This T cell receptor (beta chain) came from a study of control samples from healthy donors and cancer patients (dated by TCRdb to the early 2020s). As for this clone: Its specific antigen is unknown. Base quality data are lacking; no much larger clone is found one base away.

Counted from cysteine to phenylalanine, this CDR3 has 12 amino acids. Only the CDR3 region is kept as DNA, spanning 36 bases read in frame from base 1. V is clipped by 1 base and J by 9 bases, and the sequence between their germline boundaries is 13 bases long. CDR1 and CDR2, per the germline V gene (reference sequence), are GTSNPN and SVGIG. Libraries were built with the immunoSEQ multiplex PCR assay. TCRdb mirrors the immuneACCESS table, restricted to in-frame sequences. Some clones are absent from its copies; in checked studies, under half trace to an unresolved V gene, and the reason for the others is unknown. The sample includes 100,000 to 150,000 clones, with approximately 90% observed a single time. The leading ten clones occupy about 2.5% of the sample.

The sequence was collected from a man aged 35 to 55 in good health. Input material: blood. This chain joins TRBV30 to TRBJ2-7, and possibly TRBD1, on 6 matching bases. The CDR3 here reads CAWSGPQGRQYF. The base sequence is TGTGCCTGGAGTGGTCCCCAGGGGCGGCAGTACTTC.